Within the sample, the clone carrying this T cell receptor (beta chain) is medium-sized. V lost 8 bases to trimming and J lost 1 base, with 15 bases between them. CDR3 size: 15 residues. Looked up from germline, CDR1 is MDHEN and CDR2 is SYDVKM. The sample belongs to a study of blood T cell repertoires in COVID-19. Study in general: Sources were T cells, B-cell-depleted T cells, or PBMCs; the material itself was cDNA or gDNA.

Here immunoSEQ multiplex PCR was the method, and the copy in TCRdb shows in-frame clones only, minus some. In the table there are 140,000 or so clones, around 81% of which are singletons. The clonotype was recovered from a human donor in a cohort sampled during active COVID-19. What was sequenced was peripheral blood. J is TRBJ2-4 and V is TRBV28; D is possibly TRBD2 (7 bases). CDR3 sequence: CASWGGPGAKNIQYF. As DNA, the CDR3 is TGTGCCAGCTGGGGGGGGCCCGGGGCCAAAAACATTCAGTACTTC.